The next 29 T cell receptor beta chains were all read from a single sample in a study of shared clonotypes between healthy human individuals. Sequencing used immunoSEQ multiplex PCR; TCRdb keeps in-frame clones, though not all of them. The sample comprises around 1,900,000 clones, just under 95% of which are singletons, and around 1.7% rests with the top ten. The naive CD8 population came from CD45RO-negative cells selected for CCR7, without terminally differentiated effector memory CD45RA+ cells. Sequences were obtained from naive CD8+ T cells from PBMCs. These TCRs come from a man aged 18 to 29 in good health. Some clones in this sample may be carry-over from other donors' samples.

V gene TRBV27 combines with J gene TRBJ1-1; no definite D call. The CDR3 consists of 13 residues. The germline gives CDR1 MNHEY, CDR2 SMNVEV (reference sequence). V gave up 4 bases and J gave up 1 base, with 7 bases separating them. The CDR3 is CASSSGENTEAFF. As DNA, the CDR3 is TGTGCCAGCAGTTCCGGGGAGAACACTGAAGCTTTCTTT.

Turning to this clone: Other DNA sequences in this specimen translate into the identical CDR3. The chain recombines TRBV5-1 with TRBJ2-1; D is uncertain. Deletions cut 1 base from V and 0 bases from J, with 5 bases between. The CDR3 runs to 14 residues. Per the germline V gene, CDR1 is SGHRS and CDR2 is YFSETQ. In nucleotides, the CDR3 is TGCGCCAGCAGCTTGCTGAGCTCCTACAATGAGCAGTTCTTC. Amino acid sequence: CASSLLSSYNEQFF.

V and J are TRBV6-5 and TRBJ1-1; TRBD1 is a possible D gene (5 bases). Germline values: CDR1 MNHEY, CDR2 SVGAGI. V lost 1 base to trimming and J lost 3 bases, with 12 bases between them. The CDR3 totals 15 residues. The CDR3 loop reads CASSYYRDGDTEAFF. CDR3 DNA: TGTGCCAGCAGTTACTATCGGGACGGTGACACTGAAGCTTTCTTT.

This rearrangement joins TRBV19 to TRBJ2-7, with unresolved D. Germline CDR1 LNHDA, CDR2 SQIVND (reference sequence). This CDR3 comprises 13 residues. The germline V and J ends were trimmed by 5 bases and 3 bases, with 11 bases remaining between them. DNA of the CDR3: TGTGCCAGTAGTGGCAGGATCAGCTACGAGCAGTACTTC. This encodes CASSGRISYEQYF.

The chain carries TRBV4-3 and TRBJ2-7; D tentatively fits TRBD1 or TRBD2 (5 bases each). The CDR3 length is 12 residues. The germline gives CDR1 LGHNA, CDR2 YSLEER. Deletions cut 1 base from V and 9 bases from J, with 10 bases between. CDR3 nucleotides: TGCGCCAGCAGCCAAGGGGACGCGATGCAGTACTTC. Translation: CASSQGDAMQYF.

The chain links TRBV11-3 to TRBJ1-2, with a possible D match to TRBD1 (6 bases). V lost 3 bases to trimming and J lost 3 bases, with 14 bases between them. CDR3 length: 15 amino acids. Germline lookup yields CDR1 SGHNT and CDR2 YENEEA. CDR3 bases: TGTGCCAGCAGCTTTTGGGCGGGGGCGGACTATGGCTACACCTTC. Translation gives CASSFWAGADYGYTF.

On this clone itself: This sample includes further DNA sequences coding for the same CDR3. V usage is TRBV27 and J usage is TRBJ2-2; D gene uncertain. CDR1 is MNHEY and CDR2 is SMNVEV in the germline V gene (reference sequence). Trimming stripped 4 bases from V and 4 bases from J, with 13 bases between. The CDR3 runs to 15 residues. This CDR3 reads CASSWGGLGTGELFF. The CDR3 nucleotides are TGTGCCAGCAGTTGGGGTGGGCTTGGCACCGGGGAGCTGTTTTTT.

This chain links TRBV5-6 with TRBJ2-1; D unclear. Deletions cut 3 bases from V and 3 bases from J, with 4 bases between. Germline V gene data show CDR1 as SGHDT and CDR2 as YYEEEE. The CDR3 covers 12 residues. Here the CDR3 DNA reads TGTGCCAGCAGCTACAACTACAATGAGCAGTTCTTC. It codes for CASSYNYNEQFF.

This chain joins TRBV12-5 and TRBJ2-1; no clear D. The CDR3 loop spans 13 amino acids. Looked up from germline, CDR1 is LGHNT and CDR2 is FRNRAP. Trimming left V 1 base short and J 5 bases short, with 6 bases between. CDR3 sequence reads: CASGLADHNEQFF. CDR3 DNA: TGTGCTAGTGGTTTGGCCGACCACAATGAGCAGTTCTTC. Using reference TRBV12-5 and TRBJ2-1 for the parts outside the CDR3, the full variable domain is DARVTQTPRHKVTEMGQEVTMRCQPILGHNTVFWYRQTMMQGLELLAYFRNRAPLDDSGMPKDRFSAEMPDATLATLKIQPSEPRDSAVYFCASGLADHNEQFFGPGTRLTVL.

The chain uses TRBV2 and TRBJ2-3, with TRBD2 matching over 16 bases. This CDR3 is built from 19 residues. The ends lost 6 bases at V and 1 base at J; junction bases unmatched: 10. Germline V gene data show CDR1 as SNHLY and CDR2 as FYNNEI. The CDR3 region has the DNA TGTGCCAGCAGCCCGGGACTAGCGGGAGGGGACTACCGCACAGATACGCAGTATTTT. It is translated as CASSPGLAGGDYRTDTQYF.

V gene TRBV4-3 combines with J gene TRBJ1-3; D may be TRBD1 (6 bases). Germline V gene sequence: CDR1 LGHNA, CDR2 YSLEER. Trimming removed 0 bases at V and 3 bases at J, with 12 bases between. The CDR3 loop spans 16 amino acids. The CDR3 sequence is CASSQDGTSGGNTIYF. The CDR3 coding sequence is TGCGCCAGCAGCCAAGACGGGACATCTGGTGGAAACACCATATATTTT.

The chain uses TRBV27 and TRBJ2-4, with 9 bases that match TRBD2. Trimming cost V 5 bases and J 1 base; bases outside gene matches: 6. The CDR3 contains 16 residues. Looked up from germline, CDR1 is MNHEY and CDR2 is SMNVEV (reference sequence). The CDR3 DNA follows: TGTGCCAGCAGTCATCTTAGCGGGAGTGCCAAAAACATTCAGTACTTC. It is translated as CASSHLSGSAKNIQYF.

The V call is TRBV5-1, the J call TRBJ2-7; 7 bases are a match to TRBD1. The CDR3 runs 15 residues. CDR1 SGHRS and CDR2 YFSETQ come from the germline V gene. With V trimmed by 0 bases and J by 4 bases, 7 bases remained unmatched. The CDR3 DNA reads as TGCGCCAGCAGCTTGGCCCTGACAGGGAATTACGAGCAGTACTTC. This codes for CASSLALTGNYEQYF.

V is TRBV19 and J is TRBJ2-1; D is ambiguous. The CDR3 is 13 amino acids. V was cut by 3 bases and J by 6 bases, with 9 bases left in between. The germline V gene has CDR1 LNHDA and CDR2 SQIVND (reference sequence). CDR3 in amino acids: CASSITETNEQFF. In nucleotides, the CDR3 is TGTGCCAGTAGTATCACCGAAACCAATGAGCAGTTCTTC.

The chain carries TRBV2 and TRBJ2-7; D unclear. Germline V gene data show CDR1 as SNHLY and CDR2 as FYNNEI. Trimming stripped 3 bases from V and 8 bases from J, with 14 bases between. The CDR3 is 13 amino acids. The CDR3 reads CASSDFPAQKQYF. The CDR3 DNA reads TGTGCCAGCAGTGATTTCCCCGCCCAGAAGCAGTACTTC.

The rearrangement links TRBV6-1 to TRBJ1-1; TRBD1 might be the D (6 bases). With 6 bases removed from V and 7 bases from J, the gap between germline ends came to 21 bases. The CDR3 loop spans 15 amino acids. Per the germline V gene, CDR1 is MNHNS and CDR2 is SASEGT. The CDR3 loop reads CASRGGRDFWNEAFF. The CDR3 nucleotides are TGTGCCAGCAGGGGGGGCAGGGACTTTTGGAATGAAGCTTTCTTT.

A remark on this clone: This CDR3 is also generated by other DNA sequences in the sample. CDR3 nucleotides: TGTGCCAGCAGTTGGACAGCTTATAGCAATCAGCCCCAGCATTTT. Encoded protein: CASSWTAYSNQPQHF. The chain couples TRBV27 to TRBJ1-5; a weak D match, TRBD1 (6 bases). The CDR3 covers 15 residues. V gave up 4 bases and J gave up 0 bases, with 10 bases separating them. Germline CDR1 MNHEY, CDR2 SMNVEV (reference sequence).

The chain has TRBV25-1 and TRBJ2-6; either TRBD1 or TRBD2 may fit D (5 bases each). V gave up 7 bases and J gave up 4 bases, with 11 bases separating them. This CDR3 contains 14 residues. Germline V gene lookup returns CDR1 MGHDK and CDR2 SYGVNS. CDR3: CASNQGAGANVLTF. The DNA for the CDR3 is TGTGCCAGCAACCAGGGAGCCGGGGCCAACGTCCTGACTTTC.

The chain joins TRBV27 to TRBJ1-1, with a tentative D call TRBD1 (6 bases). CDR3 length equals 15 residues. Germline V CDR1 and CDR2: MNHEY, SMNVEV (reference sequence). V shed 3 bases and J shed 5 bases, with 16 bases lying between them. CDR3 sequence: CASSLRGALRTEAFF. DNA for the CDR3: TGTGCCAGCAGTTTGAGGGGGGCATTGAGGACTGAAGCTTTCTTT.

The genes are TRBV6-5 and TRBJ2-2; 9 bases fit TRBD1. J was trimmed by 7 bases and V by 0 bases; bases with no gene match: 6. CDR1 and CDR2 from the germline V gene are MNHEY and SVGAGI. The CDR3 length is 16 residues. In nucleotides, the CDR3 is TGTGCCAGCAGTTACTCGAACAGGGGGCTTGTCGGGGAGCTGTTTTTT. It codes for CASSYSNRGLVGELFF.

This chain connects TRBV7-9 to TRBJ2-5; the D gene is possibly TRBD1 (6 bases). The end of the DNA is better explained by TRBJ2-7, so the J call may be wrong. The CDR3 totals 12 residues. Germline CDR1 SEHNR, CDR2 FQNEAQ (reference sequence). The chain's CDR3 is CASSSTGIEQYF. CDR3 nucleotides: TGTGCCAGCAGCTCTACAGGGATCGAGCAGTACTTC.

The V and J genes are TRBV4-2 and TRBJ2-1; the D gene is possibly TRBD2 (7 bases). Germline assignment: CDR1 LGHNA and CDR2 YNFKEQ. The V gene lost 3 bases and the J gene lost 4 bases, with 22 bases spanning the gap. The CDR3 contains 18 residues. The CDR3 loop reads CASSHLPGRGQGYNEQFF. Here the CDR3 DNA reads TGTGCCAGCAGCCACCTCCCTGGGAGGGGACAAGGATACAATGAGCAGTTCTTC.

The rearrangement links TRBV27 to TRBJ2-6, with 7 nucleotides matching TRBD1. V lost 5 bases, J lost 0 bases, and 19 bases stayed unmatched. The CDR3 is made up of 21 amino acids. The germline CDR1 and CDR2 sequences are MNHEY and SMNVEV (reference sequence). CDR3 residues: CASSHPTGAASRSSGANVLTF. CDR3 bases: TGTGCCAGCAGTCATCCCACAGGGGCCGCCTCCCGAAGCTCTGGGGCCAACGTCCTGACTTTC.

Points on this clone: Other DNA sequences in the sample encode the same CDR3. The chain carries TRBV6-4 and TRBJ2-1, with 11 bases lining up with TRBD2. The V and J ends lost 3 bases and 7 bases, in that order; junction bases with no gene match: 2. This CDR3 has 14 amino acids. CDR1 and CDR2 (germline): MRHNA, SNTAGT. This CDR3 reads CASSELAGGNEQFF. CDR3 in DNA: TGTGCCAGCAGTGAATTAGCGGGAGGGAATGAGCAGTTCTTC.

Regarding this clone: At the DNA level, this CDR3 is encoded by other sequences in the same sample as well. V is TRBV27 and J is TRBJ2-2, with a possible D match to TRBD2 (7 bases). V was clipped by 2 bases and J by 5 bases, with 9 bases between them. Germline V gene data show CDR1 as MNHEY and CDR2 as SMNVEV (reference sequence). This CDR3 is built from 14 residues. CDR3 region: CASSLEGGTGELFF. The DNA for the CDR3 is TGTGCCAGCAGTTTAGAGGGGGGGACCGGGGAGCTGTTTTTT.

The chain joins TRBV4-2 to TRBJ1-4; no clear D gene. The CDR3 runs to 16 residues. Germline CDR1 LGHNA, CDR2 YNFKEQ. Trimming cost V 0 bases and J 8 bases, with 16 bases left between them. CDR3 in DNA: TGTGCCAGCAGCCAAGATCTTGGCTATTATCGGGAAAAACTGTTTTTT. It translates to CASSQDLGYYREKLFF.

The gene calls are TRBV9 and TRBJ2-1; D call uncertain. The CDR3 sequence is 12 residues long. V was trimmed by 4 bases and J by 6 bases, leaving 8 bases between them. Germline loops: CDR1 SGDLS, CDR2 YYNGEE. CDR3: CASSPSFNEQFF. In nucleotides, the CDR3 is TGTGCCAGCAGCCCTTCTTTCAATGAGCAGTTCTTC. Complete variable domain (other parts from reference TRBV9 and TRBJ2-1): DSGVTQTPKHLITATGQRVTLRCSPRSGDLSVYWYQQSLDQGLQFLIQYYNGEERAKGNILERFSAQQFPDLHSELNLSSLELGDSALYFCASSPSFNEQFFGPGTRLTVL.

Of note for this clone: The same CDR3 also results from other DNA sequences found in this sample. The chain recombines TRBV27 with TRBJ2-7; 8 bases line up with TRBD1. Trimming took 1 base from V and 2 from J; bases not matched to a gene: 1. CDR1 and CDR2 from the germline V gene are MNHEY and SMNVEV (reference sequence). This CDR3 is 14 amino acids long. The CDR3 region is CASSLLGQAYEQYF. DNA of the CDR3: TGTGCCAGCAGTTTATTGGGACAGGCCTACGAGCAGTACTTC.

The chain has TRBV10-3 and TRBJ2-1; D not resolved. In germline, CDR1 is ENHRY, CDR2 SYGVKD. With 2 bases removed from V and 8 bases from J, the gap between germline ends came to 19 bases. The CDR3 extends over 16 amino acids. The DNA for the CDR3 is TGTGCCATCAGTGAGGATAGTACACAAAACCCCTATGAGCAGTTCTTC. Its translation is CAISEDSTQNPYEQFF.